This TCR beta chain was obtained from a study of molecular identifiers for immune sequencing clone quantification. Study-level background: Four portions were sequenced after RNA from around 20,000 or 100,000 naive CD8 cells was split five ways in replicates.

This CDR3 comprises 18 residues. Trimming took 6 bases from V and 4 from J, leaving 26 bases between them. Per germline, CDR1 SNHLY and CDR2 FYNNEI. TCRdb analysed the PCR reads with MiXCR anew, one entry per CDR3 protein. The table has about half a million distinct CDR3 sequences, about 25% seen once; the top ten hold about 0.75%. The TCR comes from a human donor in good health. Some libraries in this study had Jurkat cell RNA spiked in. This sequence joins TRBV2 and TRBJ2-3; possibly TRBD2 for D (6 bases). Specimen: naive CD8+ T cells from blood, with Jurkat cell RNA spiked in. Noted subset: FACS-sorted CD8+CD4-CCR7+CD45RA+ naive T cells. CDR3 amino acids: CASRGLPVGDFSPDTQYF. For the CDR3, the DNA is TGTGCCAGCAGGGGACTTCCCGTTGGCGACTTTAGCCCAGATACGCAGTATTTT. The full variable domain, its missing parts supplied by reference TRBV2 and TRBJ2-3, is EPEVTQTPSHQVTQMGQEVILRCVPISNHLYFYWYRQILGQKVEFLVSFYNNEISEKSEIFDDQFSVERPDGSNFTLKIRSTKLEDSAMYFCASRGLPVGDFSPDTQYFGPGTRLTVL.